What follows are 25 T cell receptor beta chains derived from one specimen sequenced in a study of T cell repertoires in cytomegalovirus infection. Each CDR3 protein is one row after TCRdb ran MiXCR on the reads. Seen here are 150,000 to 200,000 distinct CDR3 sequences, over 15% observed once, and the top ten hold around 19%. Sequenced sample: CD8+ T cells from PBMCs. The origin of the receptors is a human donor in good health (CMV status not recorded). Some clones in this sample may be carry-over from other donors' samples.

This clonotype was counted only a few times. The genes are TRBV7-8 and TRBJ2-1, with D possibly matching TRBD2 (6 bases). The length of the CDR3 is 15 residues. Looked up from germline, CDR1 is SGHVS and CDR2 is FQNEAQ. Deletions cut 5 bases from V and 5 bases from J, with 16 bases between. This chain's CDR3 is CASSTGLRANNEQFF. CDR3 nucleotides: TGTGCCAGCAGCACGGGACTTCGGGCGAACAATGAGCAGTTCTTC.

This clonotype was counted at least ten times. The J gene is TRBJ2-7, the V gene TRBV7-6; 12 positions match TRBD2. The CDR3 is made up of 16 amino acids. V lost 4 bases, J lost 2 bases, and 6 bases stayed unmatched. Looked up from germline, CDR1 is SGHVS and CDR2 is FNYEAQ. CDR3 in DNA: TGTGCCAGCAGCTCGGGACTAGCGGGCACTACCTACGAGCAGTACTTC. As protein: CASSSGLAGTTYEQYF. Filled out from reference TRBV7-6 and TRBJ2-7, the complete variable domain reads GAGVSQSPRYKVTKRGQDVALRCDPISGHVSLYWYRQALGQGPEFLTYFNYEAQQDKSGLPNDRFSAERPEGSISTLTIQRTEQRDSAMYRCASSSGLAGTTYEQYFGPGTRLTVT.

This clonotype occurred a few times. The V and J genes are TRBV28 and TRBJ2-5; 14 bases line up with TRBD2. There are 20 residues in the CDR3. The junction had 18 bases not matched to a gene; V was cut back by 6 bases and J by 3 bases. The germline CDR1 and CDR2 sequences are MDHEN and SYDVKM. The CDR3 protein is CASRTPLRTSGRLGEETQYF. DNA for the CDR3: TGTGCCAGCAGGACCCCCCTCCGGACTAGCGGGAGGCTAGGGGAAGAGACCCAGTACTTC.

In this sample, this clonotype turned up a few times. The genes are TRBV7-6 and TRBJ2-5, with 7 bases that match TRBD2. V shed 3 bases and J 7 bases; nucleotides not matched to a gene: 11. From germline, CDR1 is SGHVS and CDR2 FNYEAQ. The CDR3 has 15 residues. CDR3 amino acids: CASSFSAGEVATQYF. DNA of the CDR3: TGTGCCAGCAGCTTTTCGGCGGGAGAAGTGGCGACCCAGTACTTC.

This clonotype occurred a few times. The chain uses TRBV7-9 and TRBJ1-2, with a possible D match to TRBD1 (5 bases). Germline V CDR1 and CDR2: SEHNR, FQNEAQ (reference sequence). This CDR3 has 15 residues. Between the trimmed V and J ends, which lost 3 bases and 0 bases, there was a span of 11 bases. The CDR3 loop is CASSLGTGSNYGYTF. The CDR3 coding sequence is TGTGCCAGCAGCTTGGGCACAGGTTCTAACTATGGCTACACCTTC.

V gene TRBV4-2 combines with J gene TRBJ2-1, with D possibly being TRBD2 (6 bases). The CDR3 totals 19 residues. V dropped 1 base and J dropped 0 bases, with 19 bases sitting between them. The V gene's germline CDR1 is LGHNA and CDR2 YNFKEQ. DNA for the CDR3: TGTGCCAGCAGCCAAGGGCCGACTAGTCAAGAAGACTCCTACAATGAGCAGTTCTTC. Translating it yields CASSQGPTSQEDSYNEQFF.

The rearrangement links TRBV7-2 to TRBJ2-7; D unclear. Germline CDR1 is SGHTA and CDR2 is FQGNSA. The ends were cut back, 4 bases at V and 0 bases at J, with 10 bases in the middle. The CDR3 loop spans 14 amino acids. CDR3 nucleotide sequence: TGTGCCAGCAGCTCCGGGTACCCCTCCTACGAGCAGTACTTC. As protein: CASSSGYPSYEQYF.

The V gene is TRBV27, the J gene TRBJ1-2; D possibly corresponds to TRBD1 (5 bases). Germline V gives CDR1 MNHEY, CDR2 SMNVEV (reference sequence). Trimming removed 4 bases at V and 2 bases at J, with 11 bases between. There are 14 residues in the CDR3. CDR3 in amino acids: CASSSDSYNYGYTF. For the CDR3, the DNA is TGTGCCAGCAGTTCCGACAGTTACAACTATGGCTACACCTTC.

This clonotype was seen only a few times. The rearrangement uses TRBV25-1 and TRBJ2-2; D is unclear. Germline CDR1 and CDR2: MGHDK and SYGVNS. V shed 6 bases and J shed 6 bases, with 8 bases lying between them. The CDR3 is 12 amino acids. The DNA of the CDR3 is TGTGCCAGCAGGGGTTATGCCGGGGAGCTGTTTTTT. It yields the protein CASRGYAGELFF.

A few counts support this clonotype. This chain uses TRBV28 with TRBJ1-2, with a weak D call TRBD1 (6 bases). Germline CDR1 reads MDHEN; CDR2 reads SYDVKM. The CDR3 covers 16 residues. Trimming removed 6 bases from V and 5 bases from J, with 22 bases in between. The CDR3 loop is CASSPFHGGARYGYTF. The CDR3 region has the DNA TGTGCCAGCAGCCCTTTTCACGGGGGGGCGCGGTATGGCTACACCTTC.

CDR3 coding DNA: TGCAGCGTCCAAGCGGGGGGGGAGGCCTACGAGCAGTACTTC. It is translated as CSVQAGGEAYEQYF. The rearrangement uses TRBV29-1 and TRBJ2-7, with 10 bases identical to TRBD2. CDR1 is SQVTM, CDR2 ANQGSEA, per germline. The CDR3 has 14 amino acids. The junction had 7 bases not matched to a gene; V was cut back by 6 bases and J by 2 bases.

The CDR3 nucleotides are TGTGCCAGCAGTCCAAGTCCAGGACGGGATCGAGAAAAACTGTTTTTT. It encodes CASSPSPGRDREKLFF. This rearrangement joins TRBV28 to TRBJ1-4; D is ambiguous. Germline lookup yields CDR1 MDHEN and CDR2 SYDVKM. The CDR3 runs to 16 residues. Trimming shortened V by 5 bases and J by 8 bases, and 21 bases separated the two germline ends.

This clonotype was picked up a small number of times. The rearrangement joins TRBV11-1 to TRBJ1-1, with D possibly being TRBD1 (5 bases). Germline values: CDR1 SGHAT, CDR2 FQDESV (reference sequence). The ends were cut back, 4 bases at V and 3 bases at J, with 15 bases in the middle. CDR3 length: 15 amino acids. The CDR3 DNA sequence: TGTGCCAGCAGCTCATCGCGGGGGGGGGACACTGAAGCTTTCTTT. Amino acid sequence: CASSSSRGGDTEAFF.

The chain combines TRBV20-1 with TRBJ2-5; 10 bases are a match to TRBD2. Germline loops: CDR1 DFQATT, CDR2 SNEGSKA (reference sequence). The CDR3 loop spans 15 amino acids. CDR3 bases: TGCAGCGCTCCCCAGCGGGGGGGTATGATGGAGACCCAGTACTTC. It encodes CSAPQRGGMMETQYF.

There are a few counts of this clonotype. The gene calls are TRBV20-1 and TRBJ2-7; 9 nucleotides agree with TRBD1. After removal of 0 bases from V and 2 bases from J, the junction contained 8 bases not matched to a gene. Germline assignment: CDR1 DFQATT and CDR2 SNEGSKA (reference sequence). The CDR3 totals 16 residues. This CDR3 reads CSAREPRTGAPYEQYF. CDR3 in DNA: TGCAGTGCTAGAGAACCCCGGACAGGGGCGCCCTACGAGCAGTACTTC.

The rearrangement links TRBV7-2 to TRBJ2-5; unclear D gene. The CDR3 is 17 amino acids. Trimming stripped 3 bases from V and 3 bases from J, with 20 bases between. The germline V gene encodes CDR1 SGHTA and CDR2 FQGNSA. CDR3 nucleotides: TGTGCCAGCAGCTTGTTGCCCTTTGGCGGTTTGGAAGAGACCCAGTACTTC. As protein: CASSLLPFGGLEETQYF.

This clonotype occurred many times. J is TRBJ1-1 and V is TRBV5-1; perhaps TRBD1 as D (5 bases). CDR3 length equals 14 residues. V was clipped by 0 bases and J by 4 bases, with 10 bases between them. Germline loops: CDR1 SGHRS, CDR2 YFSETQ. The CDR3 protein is CASSLGREATEAFF. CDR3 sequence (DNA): TGCGCCAGCAGCTTGGGCAGGGAGGCCACTGAAGCTTTCTTT.

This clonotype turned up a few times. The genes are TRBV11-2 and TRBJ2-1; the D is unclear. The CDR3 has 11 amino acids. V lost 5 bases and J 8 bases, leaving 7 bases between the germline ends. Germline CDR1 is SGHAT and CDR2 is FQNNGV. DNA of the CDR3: TGTGCCAGCAGCCCGCGCGATGAGCAGTTCTTC. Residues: CASSPRDEQFF.

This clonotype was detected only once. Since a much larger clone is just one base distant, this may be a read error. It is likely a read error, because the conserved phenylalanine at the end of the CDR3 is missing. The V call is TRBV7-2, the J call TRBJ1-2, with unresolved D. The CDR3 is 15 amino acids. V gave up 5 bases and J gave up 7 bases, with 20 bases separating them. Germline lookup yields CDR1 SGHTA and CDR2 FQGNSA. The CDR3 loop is CASSPPGRWEGGYTL. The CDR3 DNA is TGTGCCAGCAGCCCCCCCGGAAGGTGGGAGGGTGGCTACACCTTG.

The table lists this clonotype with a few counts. The DNA for the CDR3 is TGCAGTGCTAGAGATCAAGCGGGACCCCTATACGAGCAGTACTTC. It is translated as CSARDQAGPLYEQYF. The chain combines TRBV20-1 with TRBJ2-7; 7 bases agree with TRBD2. V lost 0 bases to trimming and J lost 4 bases; unmatched junction nucleotides: 9. Looked up from germline, CDR1 is DFQATT and CDR2 is SNEGSKA (reference sequence). The CDR3 length is 15 residues.

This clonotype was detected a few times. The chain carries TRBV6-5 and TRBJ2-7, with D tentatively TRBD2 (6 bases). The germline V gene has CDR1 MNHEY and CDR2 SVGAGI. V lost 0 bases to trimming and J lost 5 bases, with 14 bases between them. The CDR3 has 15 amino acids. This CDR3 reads CASSYSSGGVDEQYF. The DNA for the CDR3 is TGTGCCAGCAGTTACTCGAGCGGAGGGGTCGACGAGCAGTACTTC.

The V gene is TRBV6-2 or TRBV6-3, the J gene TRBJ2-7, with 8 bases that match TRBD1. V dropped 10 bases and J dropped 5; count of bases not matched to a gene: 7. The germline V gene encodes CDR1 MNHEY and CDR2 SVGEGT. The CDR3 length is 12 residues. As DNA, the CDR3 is TGTGCCACCTCGGACAGGGAGGACGAGCAGTACTTC. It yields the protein CATSDREDEQYF.

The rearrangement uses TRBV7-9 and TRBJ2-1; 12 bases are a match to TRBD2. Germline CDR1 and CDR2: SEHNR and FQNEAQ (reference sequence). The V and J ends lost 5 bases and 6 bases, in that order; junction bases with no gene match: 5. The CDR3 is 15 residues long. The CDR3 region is CASSHLAGGPNEQFF. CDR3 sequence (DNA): TGTGCCAGCAGCCATCTAGCGGGGGGGCCCAATGAGCAGTTCTTC.

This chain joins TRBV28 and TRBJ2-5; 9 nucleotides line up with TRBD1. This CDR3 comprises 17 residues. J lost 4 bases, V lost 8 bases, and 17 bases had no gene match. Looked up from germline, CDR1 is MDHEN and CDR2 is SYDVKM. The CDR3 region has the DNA TGTGCCAGCTCGTCGAAGAACAGGGGGCGATCAGGAGAGACCCAGTACTTC. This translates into CASSSKNRGRSGETQYF.

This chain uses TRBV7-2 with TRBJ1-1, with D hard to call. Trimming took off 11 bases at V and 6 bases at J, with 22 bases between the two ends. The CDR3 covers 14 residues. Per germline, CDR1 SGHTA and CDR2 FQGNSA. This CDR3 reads CAWVVGGGEPEAFF. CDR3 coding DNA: TGTGCCTGGGTGGTGGGCGGCGGGGAACCTGAAGCTTTCTTT.